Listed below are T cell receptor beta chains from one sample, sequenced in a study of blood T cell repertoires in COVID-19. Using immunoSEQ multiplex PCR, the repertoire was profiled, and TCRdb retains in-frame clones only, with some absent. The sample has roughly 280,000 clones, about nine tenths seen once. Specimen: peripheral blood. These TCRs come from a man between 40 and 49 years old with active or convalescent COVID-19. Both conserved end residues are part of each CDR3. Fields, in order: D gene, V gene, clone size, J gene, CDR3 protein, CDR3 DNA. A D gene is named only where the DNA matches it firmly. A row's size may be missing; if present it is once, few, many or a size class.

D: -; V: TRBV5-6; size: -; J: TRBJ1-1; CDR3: CASRDETQGSEAFF; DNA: TGTGCCAGCAGGGATGAGACTCAGGGCTCTGAAGCTTTCTTT
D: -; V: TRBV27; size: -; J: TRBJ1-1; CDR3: CASSFPQRHRLSRNTEAFF; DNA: TGTGCCAGCAGTTTCCCACAGAGGCACCGACTAAGTAGGAACACTGAAGCTTTCTTT
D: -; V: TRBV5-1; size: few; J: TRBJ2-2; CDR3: CASLPTLNTGELFF; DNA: TGCGCCAGCCTTCCGACACTGAACACCGGGGAGCTGTTTTTT
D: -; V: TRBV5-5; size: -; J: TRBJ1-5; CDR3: CASSYSGDSNQPQHF; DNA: TGTGCCAGCAGCTATTCAGGGGATAGCAATCAGCCCCAGCATTTT
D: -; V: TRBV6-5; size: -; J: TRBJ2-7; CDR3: CASSPEDRSYEQYF; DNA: TGTGCCAGCAGTCCAGAGGACAGATCCTACGAGCAGTACTTC
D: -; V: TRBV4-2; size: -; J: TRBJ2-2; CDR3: CASSPMYDTGELFF; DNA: TGTGCCAGCAGCCCTATGTACGACACCGGGGAGCTGTTTTTT
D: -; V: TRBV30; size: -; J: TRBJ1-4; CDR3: CAWAAEYNEKLFF; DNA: TGTGCCTGGGCGGCGGAATATAATGAAAAACTGTTTTTT
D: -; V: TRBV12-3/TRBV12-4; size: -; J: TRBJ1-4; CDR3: CASTGPDEKLFF; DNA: TGTGCCAGTACAGGGCCGGATGAAAAACTGTTTTTT
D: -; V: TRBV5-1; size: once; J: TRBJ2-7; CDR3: CASSPNDLQGSSYEQYF; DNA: TGCGCCAGCAGCCCAAACGACCTTCAGGGTTCCTCCTACGAGCAGTACTTC
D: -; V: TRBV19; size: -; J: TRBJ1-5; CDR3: CASSIGTSRNQPQHF; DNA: TGTGCCAGTAGTATAGGAACTTCTCGCAATCAGCCCCAGCATTTT
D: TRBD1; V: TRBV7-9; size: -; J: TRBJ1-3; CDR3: CASSLGQRPGNTIYF; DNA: TGTGCCAGCAGCTTGGGACAGAGGCCTGGAAACACCATATATTTT
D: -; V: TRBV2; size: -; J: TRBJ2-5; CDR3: CASSGRRGSYF; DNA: TGTGCCAGCAGTGGACGAAGGGGTTCGTACTTC
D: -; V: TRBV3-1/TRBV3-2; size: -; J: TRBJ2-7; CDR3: CASTPSPGSYEQYF; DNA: TGTGCCAGCACCCCTTCGCCCGGGTCCTACGAGCAGTACTTC
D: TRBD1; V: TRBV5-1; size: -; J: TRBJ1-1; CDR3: CASSFRDRGRGMNTEAFF; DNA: TGCGCCAGCAGCTTCCGGGACAGGGGGCGCGGGATGAACACTGAAGCTTTCTTT